The 10 T cell receptor beta chains below were found in one sample sequenced in a study of cytomegalovirus exposure and HLA in healthy donors. The PCR was carried out with 60 Vbeta primers and 13 Jbeta primers. The method was immunoSEQ multiplex PCR; TCRdb's version includes in-frame clones alone and lacks a portion of them. The data show over 110,000 clones, with about four fifths seen just once and about 2.3% held by the top ten. Source material: PBMCs. Source of these receptors: a male donor in good health and CMV-seronegative.

This clone was picked up a small number of times. This chain joins TRBV6-4 and TRBJ2-3; a possible D gene is TRBD2 (5 bases). V lost 3 bases and J lost 4, with 8 bases in between. The CDR3 is made up of 13 amino acids. Germline V lookup: CDR1 MRHNA, CDR2 SNTAGT. Written as DNA, the CDR3 is TGTGCCAGCAGTGAGGGAGCGGCAGATACGCAGTATTTT. It encodes CASSEGAADTQYF.

This rearrangement joins TRBV27 to TRBJ1-5; a weak D match, TRBD1 (5 bases). CDR1 MNHEY and CDR2 SMNVEV come from the germline V gene (reference sequence). CDR3 length equals 15 residues. Trimming removed 2 bases from V and 2 bases from J, with 10 bases in between. The CDR3 reads CASSLRGQGNQPQHF. The CDR3 DNA is TGTGCCAGCAGTTTAAGGGGCCAGGGCAATCAGCCCCAGCATTTT.

Concerning this clone itself: Other DNA sequences in the same sample also yield this CDR3. The chain recombines TRBV6-4 with TRBJ2-6; D uncertain. This CDR3 comprises 15 residues. Trimming took 0 bases from V and 0 from J, leaving 3 bases between them. In germline, CDR1 is MRHNA, CDR2 SNTAGT. In DNA form, the CDR3 reads TGTGCCAGCAGTGACTCGAGCTCTGGGGCCAACGTCCTGACTTTC. Translated, it gives CASSDSSSGANVLTF.

This chain connects TRBV11-2 to TRBJ1-4; D is ambiguous. Germline CDR1 reads SGHAT; CDR2 reads FQNNGV. V shed 1 base and J shed 6 bases, with 12 bases lying between them. The CDR3 runs to 15 residues. The CDR3 sequence: CASSLGLLAHEKLFF. For the CDR3, the DNA is TGTGCCAGCAGCTTAGGTCTCCTAGCGCATGAAAAACTGTTTTTT.

V usage is TRBV2 and J usage is TRBJ2-3; weak D call: TRBD2 (5 bases). This CDR3 contains 13 residues. V shed 4 bases and J shed 3 bases, with 8 bases lying between them. From germline, CDR1 is SNHLY and CDR2 FYNNEI. This CDR3 is CASSGSGTDTQYF. The CDR3 DNA follows: TGTGCCAGCAGTGGGAGCGGTACAGATACGCAGTATTTT.

This clone was observed a few times. The chain links TRBV5-1 to TRBJ1-1; weak D call: TRBD1 (6 bases). The CDR3 extends over 14 amino acids. Germline assignment: CDR1 SGHRS and CDR2 YFSETQ. Trimming left V 1 base short and J 5 bases short, with 12 bases between. The CDR3 sequence: CASSLIVQGTEAFF. CDR3 bases: TGCGCCAGCAGCTTGATAGTGCAGGGGACTGAAGCTTTCTTT.

This chain joins TRBV6-1 and TRBJ1-2, with D possibly TRBD1 on 5 matching bases. Trimming took off 4 bases at V and 2 bases at J, with 11 bases between the two ends. Germline V gives CDR1 MNHNS, CDR2 SASEGT. This CDR3 region has 14 residues. The CDR3 is CASSVGRGNYGYTF. The CDR3 DNA follows: TGTGCCAGCAGTGTAGGGCGGGGCAACTATGGCTACACCTTC.

This sequence joins TRBV6-5 and TRBJ2-7; tentatively, D is TRBD1 (6 bases). V was pared by 2 bases and J by 3 bases, with 17 bases between. From germline, CDR1 is MNHEY and CDR2 SVGAGI. The CDR3 sequence is 16 residues long. CDR3 sequence (DNA): TGTGCCAGCAGTTACGGGGGCAGGGACGGCAACTACGAGCAGTACTTC. Its protein product is CASSYGGRDGNYEQYF.

The chain uses TRBV13 and TRBJ2-7; D call uncertain. V gave up 5 bases and J gave up 7 bases, with 12 bases separating them. This CDR3 has 12 amino acids. Germline CDR1 and CDR2: PRHDT and FYEKMQ (reference sequence). DNA for the CDR3: TGTGCCAGCAGCACCGGTCCTAGTGAGCAGTACTTC. The encoded protein is CASSTGPSEQYF. The variable domain in full, completed from reference TRBV13 and TRBJ2-7, reads AAGVIQSPRHLIKEKRETATLKCYPIPRHDTVYWYQQGPGQDPQFLISFYEKMQSDKGSIPDRFSAQQFSDYHSELNMSSLELGDSALYFCASSTGPSEQYFGPGTRLTVT.

This clone was detected only a few times. Its ends do not fully match the called genes, so a read error is possible. V gene TRBV7-9 combines with J gene TRBJ2-2; 10 nucleotides align to TRBD2. This CDR3 spans 17 amino acids. The germline CDR1 and CDR2 sequences are SEHNR and FQNEAQ (reference sequence). CDR3 DNA: TGTTCCAGCAGCTTCCCCGCCAGACTAGCGGGCACCGGGGAGCTGTTTTTT. Protein product: CSSSFPARLAGTGELFF.